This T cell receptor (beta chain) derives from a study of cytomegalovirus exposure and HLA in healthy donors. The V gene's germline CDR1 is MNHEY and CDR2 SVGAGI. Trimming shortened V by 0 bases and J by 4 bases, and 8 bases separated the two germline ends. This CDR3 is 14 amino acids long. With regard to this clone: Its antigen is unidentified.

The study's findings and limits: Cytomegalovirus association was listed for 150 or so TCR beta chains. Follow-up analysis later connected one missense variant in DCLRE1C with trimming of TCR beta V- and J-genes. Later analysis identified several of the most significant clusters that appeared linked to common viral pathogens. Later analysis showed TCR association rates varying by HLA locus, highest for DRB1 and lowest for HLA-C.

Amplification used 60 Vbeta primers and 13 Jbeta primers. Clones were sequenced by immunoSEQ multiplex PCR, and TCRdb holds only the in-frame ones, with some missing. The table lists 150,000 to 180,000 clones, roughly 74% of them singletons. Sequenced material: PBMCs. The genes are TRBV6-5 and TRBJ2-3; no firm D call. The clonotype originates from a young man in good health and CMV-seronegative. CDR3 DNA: TGTGCCAGCAGTTACTCGCGCGCGTCAGATACGCAGTATTTT. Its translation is CASSYSRASDTQYF.